A single sample gave rise to the 28 T cell receptor beta chains below, sequenced in a study of blood T cell repertoires in COVID-19. Some clones are missing from TCRdb's copy, which holds only in-frame ones; the method was immunoSEQ multiplex PCR. Here the sample spans 75,000 to 90,000 clones, about four fifths being singletons. The specimen was peripheral blood. The receptors here all came from a woman between 35 and 50 years old with active or convalescent COVID-19.

This clone occurred a few times. CDR3 nucleotide sequence: TGTGCCAGCTCACCTGGGACAGGGCCAATGGTGAACTATGGCTACACCTTC. Its translation: CASSPGTGPMVNYGYTF. V is TRBV18 and J is TRBJ1-2, with 9 bases lining up with TRBD1. Germline values: CDR1 KGHSH, CDR2 LQKENI. Unmatched junction bases numbered 10, after V lost 3 bases and J lost 2 bases. This CDR3 spans 17 amino acids.

This clone was observed a few times. The CDR3 loop reads CASSLGYVGRGTEAFF. DNA for the CDR3: TGTGCCAGCAGCTTAGGCTATGTGGGGCGGGGGACTGAAGCTTTCTTT. The chain couples TRBV7-8 to TRBJ1-1, with D possibly being TRBD1 (5 bases). Germline CDR1 and CDR2: SGHVS and FQNEAQ. V shed 1 base and J shed 5 bases, with 17 bases lying between them. The CDR3 has 16 amino acids.

The chain joins TRBV10-3 to TRBJ1-1, with TRBD1 matching over 7 bases. The germline V gene encodes CDR1 ENHRY and CDR2 SYGVKD. V was pared by 6 bases and J by 4 bases, with 8 bases of the junction left unmatched. The CDR3 runs to 14 residues. CDR3 bases: TGTGCCATCAGAACCGACAGGGCTGGCACTGAAGCTTTCTTT. Protein sequence: CAIRTDRAGTEAFF.

This chain connects TRBV5-4 to TRBJ2-1; D is unresolved. Germline loops: CDR1 SGHNT, CDR2 YYREEE (reference sequence). Deletions cut 3 bases from V and 6 bases from J, with 10 bases between. The CDR3 consists of 13 residues. CDR3 sequence (DNA): TGTGCCAGCAGCTCTCAGAATCTCAATGAGCAGTTCTTC. This sequence encodes CASSSQNLNEQFF.

The chain is built from TRBV7-8 and TRBJ1-6, with D tentatively TRBD1 (5 bases). CDR3 length: 15 amino acids. Germline V lookup: CDR1 SGHVS, CDR2 FQNEAQ. Trimming shortened V by 5 bases and J by 9 bases, and 17 bases separated the two germline ends. The CDR3 is CASSRDDSPASPLHF. CDR3 bases: TGTGCCAGCAGCAGAGACGACAGCCCAGCTTCACCCCTCCACTTT.

This clone was counted between two and nine times. This chain joins TRBV27 and TRBJ2-5; D gene ambiguous. With 10 bases removed from V and 1 base from J, the gap between germline ends came to 16 bases. This CDR3 comprises 14 residues. Germline CDR1 MNHEY, CDR2 SMNVEV (reference sequence). CDR3 residues: CATALGAPQETQYF. The CDR3 bases are TGTGCCACCGCCCTCGGAGCTCCCCAAGAGACCCAGTACTTC.

The genes are TRBV28 and TRBJ2-7; D may be TRBD1 (6 bases). This CDR3 comprises 15 residues. Germline V gene lookup returns CDR1 MDHEN and CDR2 SYDVKM. V dropped 8 bases and J dropped 2 bases, with 19 bases sitting between them. This CDR3 is CASGTPEKDPYEQYF. CDR3 coding DNA: TGTGCCAGCGGGACACCAGAAAAAGATCCCTACGAGCAGTACTTC.

In nucleotides, the CDR3 is TGTGCCTGGAGTAGACACCTCACAGATACGCAGTATTTT. It codes for CAWSRHLTDTQYF. J is TRBJ2-3 and V is TRBV30; D gene ambiguous. V was shortened by 2 bases and J by 2 bases, with 8 bases between the two germline ends. Germline V lookup: CDR1 GTSNPN, CDR2 SVGIG (reference sequence). The CDR3 is 13 residues long.

CDR3 DNA sequence: TGTGCCAGCAGCCAAGTCGACAGGATGATCAATGAGCAGTTCTTC. Encoded protein: CASSQVDRMINEQFF. V gene TRBV3-1 (or the pseudogene TRBV3-2) combines with J gene TRBJ2-1, with D possibly matching TRBD1 (6 bases). The CDR3 spans 15 residues. V was shortened by 1 base and J by 6 bases, with 13 bases between the two germline ends. Germline CDR1 is LGHDT and CDR2 is YNNKEL (reference sequence).

This clone was observed once. The J gene is TRBJ1-4, the V gene TRBV2; 7 nucleotides line up with TRBD1. Trimming at V came to 2 bases and at J to 11 bases, leaving 5 bases not matched to a gene. Per the germline V gene, CDR1 is SNHLY and CDR2 is FYNNEI. The CDR3 is 13 residues long. CDR3 DNA: TGTGCCAGCAGTGAAAGGTCAGGGGGTAAACTGTTTTTT. This codes for CASSERSGGKLFF.

Of note for this clone: Additional DNA sequences in this sample encode the identical CDR3. The chain carries TRBV6-2 or TRBV6-3 and TRBJ1-1; no reliable D call. V was clipped by 3 bases and J by 0 bases, with 11 bases between them. This CDR3 contains 15 residues. Germline V CDR1 and CDR2: MNHEY, SVGEGT. CDR3 coding DNA: TGTGCCAGCAGTTATCGGGGTCCCATGAACACTGAAGCTTTCTTT. This sequence encodes CASSYRGPMNTEAFF.

J is TRBJ2-5 and V is TRBV28; 8 positions agree with TRBD2. Germline assignment: CDR1 MDHEN and CDR2 SYDVKM. Germline trimming cut 6 bases from V and 2 bases from J; bases unmatched to any gene: 5. There are 14 residues in the CDR3. CDR3 DNA: TGTGCCAGCAGCCCCGGACTAGCTCAAGAGACCCAGTACTTC. Translating gives CASSPGLAQETQYF.

The chain is built from TRBV18 and TRBJ2-5; no clear D. This CDR3 has 12 amino acids. CDR1 is KGHSH, CDR2 LQKENI, per germline. V lost 6 bases, J lost 4 bases, and 9 bases lay in between. The CDR3 DNA reads TGTGCCAGCTCTCCCACTACAGAGACCCAGTACTTC. It specifies CASSPTTETQYF.

This clone showed up just once. The chain combines TRBV13 with TRBJ1-2; D unclear. Per germline, CDR1 PRHDT and CDR2 FYEKMQ (reference sequence). The CDR3 consists of 14 residues. V was pared by 1 base and J by 3 bases, with 9 bases between. The CDR3 sequence: CASSLAPGHYGYTF. In DNA form, the CDR3 reads TGTGCCAGCAGCTTAGCTCCGGGTCACTATGGCTACACCTTC.

The rearrangement uses TRBV4-3 and TRBJ1-4; 7 bases map to TRBD1. The germline gives CDR1 LGHNA, CDR2 YSLEER. The CDR3 has 14 residues. Germline trimming cut 4 bases from V and 5 bases from J; bases unmatched to any gene: 4. The CDR3 DNA reads as TGCGCCAGCAGCCGACAGGGCCTGAATGAAAAACTGTTTTTT. It codes for CASSRQGLNEKLFF.

This rearrangement joins TRBV5-4 to TRBJ2-4; D unclear. V gave up 4 bases and J gave up 8 bases, with 13 bases separating them. Germline CDR1 is SGHNT and CDR2 is YYREEE (reference sequence). This CDR3 has 13 amino acids. The CDR3 spells CASSPRHMDIQYF. DNA of the CDR3: TGTGCCAGCAGCCCCAGACATATGGACATTCAGTACTTC.

The chain recombines TRBV5-6 with TRBJ2-5; D gene unclear. The CDR3 is 16 amino acids. The germline CDR1 and CDR2 sequences are SGHDT and YYEEEE. The germline V and J ends were trimmed by 1 base and 0 bases, with 13 bases remaining between them. The DNA for the CDR3 is TGTGCCAGCAGCTTGTTCGCAACACATGACCAAGAGACCCAGTACTTC. This gives the protein CASSLFATHDQETQYF. Based on the CDR3 plus reference TRBV5-6 and TRBJ2-5, the full variable domain is DAGVTQSPTHLIKTRGQQVTLRCSPKSGHDTVSWYQQALGQGPQFIFQYYEEEERQRGNFPDRFSGHQFPNYSSELNVNALLLGDSALYLCASSLFATHDQETQYFGPGTRLLVL.

The chain uses TRBV7-9 and TRBJ2-3, with 7 positions matching TRBD1. J was trimmed by 2 bases and V by 10 bases; bases with no gene match: 15. The CDR3 consists of 16 residues. Germline V CDR1 and CDR2: SEHNR, FQNEAQ (reference sequence). CDR3 nucleotide sequence: TGTGCCAACCCATTAGGGGATGGACAGGCCACAGATACGCAGTATTTT. This encodes CANPLGDGQATDTQYF.

In this sample, this clone turned up once. V gene TRBV7-2 combines with J gene TRBJ2-2; D is undetermined. CDR3 length: 13 residues. Germline values: CDR1 SGHTA, CDR2 FQGNSA. With 3 bases removed from V and 2 bases from J, the gap between germline ends came to 4 bases. The CDR3 sequence is CASSLLNTGELFF. As DNA, the CDR3 is TGTGCCAGCAGCTTGTTAAACACCGGGGAGCTGTTTTTT. Full variable domain (outside the CDR3, taken from reference TRBV7-2 and TRBJ2-2): GAGVSQSPSNKVTEKGKDVELRCDPISGHTALYWYRQSLGQGLEFLIYFQGNSAPDKSGLPSDRFSAERTGGSVSTLTIQRTQQEDSAVYLCASSLLNTGELFFGEGSRLTVL.

The CDR3 sequence: CASSEGGRRLETQYF. CDR3 in DNA: TGTGCCAGCAGTGAGGGCGGGAGGAGACTAGAGACCCAGTACTTC. The gene calls are TRBV2 and TRBJ2-5, with 8 positions matching TRBD2. After removal of 3 bases from V and 4 bases from J, the junction contained 7 bases not matched to a gene. Per germline, CDR1 SNHLY and CDR2 FYNNEI. The CDR3 has 15 residues.

The CDR3 here is CASSLSRTGQFNQPQHF. CDR3 DNA: TGTGCCAGCAGCCTGAGCAGGACAGGGCAATTCAATCAGCCCCAGCATTTT. V usage is TRBV14 and J usage is TRBJ1-5, with 8 bases that match TRBD1. Germline CDR1 SGHDN, CDR2 FVKESK. Losses at the gene ends were 4 bases for V and 3 bases for J; bases not matched to a gene: 11. The CDR3 is 17 residues long.

J is TRBJ2-3 and V is TRBV29-1, with D uncertain. The CDR3 sequence is 14 residues long. Trimming shortened V by 4 bases and J by 5 bases, and 16 bases separated the two germline ends. In germline, CDR1 is SQVTM, CDR2 ANQGSEA. The CDR3 here is CSVGANSPVDTQYF. The DNA of the CDR3 is TGCAGCGTTGGGGCTAATTCCCCCGTAGATACGCAGTATTTT.

The J gene is TRBJ2-1, the V gene TRBV2; 8 nucleotides agree with TRBD1. This CDR3 is built from 14 residues. The J segment lost 2 bases and the V segment lost 4 bases, leaving 1 base of the junction unmatched. CDR1 is SNHLY, CDR2 FYNNEI, per germline. The CDR3 DNA reads as TGTGCCAGCAGTGCAGGGGGCCCCTACAATGAGCAGTTCTTC. It codes for CASSAGGPYNEQFF.

This clone was seen more than once but under ten times. This chain connects TRBV15 to TRBJ2-3; 13 nucleotides agree with TRBD2. The CDR3 length is 17 residues. Germline trimming cut 1 base from V and 1 base from J; bases unmatched to any gene: 2. CDR1 and CDR2 from the germline V gene are LNHNV and YYDKDF (reference sequence). The DNA for the CDR3 is TGTGCCACCAGCAGAGGGGGACTAGCGGGACGCACAGATACGCAGTATTTT. Translating gives CATSRGGLAGRTDTQYF.

This clone appeared a single time. The chain combines TRBV7-8 with TRBJ2-5; the match to TRBD1 covers 9 bases. J lost 6 bases, V lost 5 bases, and 7 bases had no gene match. Germline CDR1 and CDR2: SGHVS and FQNEAQ. The length of the CDR3 is 14 residues. CDR3 protein: CASSTDRGRKTQYF. CDR3 sequence (DNA): TGTGCCAGCAGCACCGACAGGGGGAGGAAGACCCAGTACTTC. The whole variable domain, remainder taken from reference TRBV7-8 and TRBJ2-5, is GAGVSQSPRYKVAKRGQDVALRCDPISGHVSLFWYQQALGQGPEFLTYFQNEAQLDKSGLPSDRFFAERPEGSVSTLKIQRTQQEDSAVYLCASSTDRGRKTQYFGPGTRLLVL.

This chain joins TRBV5-4 and TRBJ1-2; D unclear. CDR1 SGHNT and CDR2 YYREEE come from the germline V gene (reference sequence). CDR3 length equals 15 residues. V was trimmed by 2 bases and J by 0 bases, leaving 11 bases between them. The CDR3 loop reads CASSLFRLTNYGYTF. CDR3 DNA sequence: TGTGCCAGCAGCTTATTCAGGCTAACTAACTATGGCTACACCTTC.

About this clone itself: The same CDR3 can be traced to other DNA sequences in this sample. V gene TRBV27 combines with J gene TRBJ2-5, with 7 bases that match TRBD2. Trimming at V came to 0 bases and at J to 5 bases, leaving 3 bases not matched to a gene. This CDR3 region has 14 residues. Germline CDR1 is MNHEY and CDR2 is SMNVEV (reference sequence). CDR3 nucleotides: TGTGCCAGCAGTTTATCTAGCGGGTGGGAGACCCAGTACTTC. This translates into CASSLSSGWETQYF.

V gene TRBV7-2 combines with J gene TRBJ2-3, with D maybe TRBD1 (6 bases). CDR1 is SGHTA and CDR2 is FQGNSA in the germline V gene. V lost 3 bases and J lost 0, with 13 bases in between. This CDR3 region has 16 residues. This CDR3 reads CASSFHRVFSTDTQYF. CDR3 bases: TGTGCCAGCAGCTTCCACAGGGTTTTTAGCACAGATACGCAGTATTTT.